Below, 30 T cell receptor beta chains from the same sample are listed, as sequenced in a study of T cell responses to AZD1222 COVID-19 vaccine. The repertoire was sequenced with immunoSEQ multiplex PCR; TCRdb's copy has only in-frame clones and lacks some. The table includes 160,000 or so clones, about 92% detected once. The sequences come from peripheral blood, collected on day 0 of AZD1222 vaccination. These TCRs come from an adult in good health.

V is TRBV21-1 and J is TRBJ1-2; the table gives TRBD1 as D, unverified against the DNA. TRBV21-1 is a recognized pseudogene. The CDR3 spans 15 residues. This CDR3 reads CASSKNRGPTYGYTF. CDR3 nucleotides: TGTGCCAGCAGCAAAAACAGGGGGCCTACCTATGGCTACACCTTC.

This chain uses TRBV30 with TRBJ2-7; 15 bases map to TRBD2. The CDR3 extends over 13 amino acids. Germline V gives CDR1 GTSNPN, CDR2 SVGIG (reference sequence). The trim removed 5 bases at V and 7 bases at J, leaving 3 bases unmatched. CDR3 coding DNA: TGTGCCTGGGGACTAGCGGGAGGGCAAGAGCAGTACTTC. The encoded protein is CAWGLAGGQEQYF.

In DNA, the CDR3 is TGTGCCAGCAGCGTAGCTAGCGGGAAAAACTACAATGAGCAGTTCTTC. Its protein is CASSVASGKNYNEQFF. The chain has TRBV9 and TRBJ2-1, with 9 nucleotides matching TRBD2. The CDR3 sequence is 16 residues long. Germline V lookup: CDR1 SGDLS, CDR2 YYNGEE. Losses at the gene ends were 0 bases for V and 3 bases for J; bases not matched to a gene: 4.

The V and J genes are TRBV4-2 and TRBJ1-2; maybe TRBD1 (6 bases). The V and J ends lost 4 bases and 4 bases respectively, with 10 bases between them. This CDR3 spans 13 amino acids. Looked up from germline, CDR1 is LGHNA and CDR2 is YNFKEQ. CDR3 sequence reads: CASSPGQSYGYTF. The CDR3 region has the DNA TGTGCCAGCAGCCCAGGACAGAGCTATGGCTACACCTTC.

This chain links TRBV7-6 with TRBJ2-3; possible D gene TRBD1, 6 bases. V shed 1 base and J shed 1 base, with 12 bases lying between them. CDR1 is SGHVS, CDR2 FNYEAQ, per germline. This CDR3 has 16 amino acids. In DNA, the CDR3 is TGTGCCAGCAGCTTAGGGGCAGGGGAAGGCACAGATACGCAGTATTTT. Amino acids: CASSLGAGEGTDTQYF.

The V call is TRBV18, the J call TRBJ1-3, with 9 bases that match TRBD1. The CDR3 runs 16 residues. J gave up 4 bases and V 3 bases, and 7 bases lay outside the gene matches. Germline V gene lookup returns CDR1 KGHSH and CDR2 LQKENI. The CDR3 coding sequence is TGTGCCAGCTCACCTTCGGGACAGGGCTCGGGAAACACCATATATTTT. Its protein product is CASSPSGQGSGNTIYF.

This chain uses TRBV2 with TRBJ1-5; TRBD1 agrees at 8 bases. V dropped 7 bases and J dropped 7; count of bases not matched to a gene: 9. This CDR3 spans 14 amino acids. Germline CDR1 and CDR2: SNHLY and FYNNEI. The CDR3 nucleotides read TGTGCCAGCATGACAGGGGCCATTGGGCAGCCCCAGCATTTT. This translates into CASMTGAIGQPQHF.

J is TRBJ1-2 and V is TRBV2; 10 nucleotides align to TRBD1. V trimming: 6 bases; J trimming: 4 bases; junction bases outside the gene matches: 8. The CDR3 loop spans 15 amino acids. Germline lookup yields CDR1 SNHLY and CDR2 FYNNEI. The CDR3 bases are TGTGCCAGCAGGAAGGGGACAGGGGACGGCTATGGCTACACCTTC. Amino acids: CASRKGTGDGYGYTF.

In its sample, this clone was seen once. The chain employs TRBV28 and TRBJ1-2, with D unresolved. The length of the CDR3 is 16 residues. CDR1 and CDR2 (germline): MDHEN, SYDVKM. V was trimmed by 7 bases and J by 1 base, leaving 19 bases between them. CDR3: CASNKGGLRDNYGYTF. Written as DNA, the CDR3 is TGTGCCAGCAATAAGGGAGGACTCCGGGATAACTATGGCTACACCTTC.

This chain joins TRBV21-1 and TRBJ2-7; TRBD1 is taken as the D call from the table, unchecked against the DNA. TRBV21-1 is a pseudogene. This CDR3 region has 13 residues. The CDR3 loop reads CASSSDRDYEQYF. In DNA form, the CDR3 reads TGTGCCAGCAGCTCGGACAGGGATTACGAGCAGTACTTC.

This clone was recorded once. This chain joins TRBV19 and TRBJ1-4, with 7 nucleotides matching TRBD1. Germline V CDR1 and CDR2: LNHDA, SQIVND (reference sequence). V lost 8 bases, J lost 5 bases, and 11 bases stayed unmatched. The CDR3 has 15 residues. The CDR3 loop reads CASREIQGSNEKLFF. The CDR3 bases are TGTGCCAGTCGCGAGATACAGGGGAGCAATGAAAAACTGTTTTTT.

This chain connects TRBV3-1 (or the pseudogene TRBV3-2) to TRBJ2-1; D might be TRBD1 (5 bases). Per germline, CDR1 LGHDT and CDR2 YNNKEL (reference sequence). The CDR3 has 18 amino acids. V was pared by 4 bases and J by 4 bases, with 23 bases between. In DNA, the CDR3 is TGTGCCAGCAGCCCAAGCGAAGGGTGGGTAGGGGCTTACAATGAGCAGTTCTTC. Translating gives CASSPSEGWVGAYNEQFF.

This chain joins TRBV5-4 and TRBJ2-1; D is uncertain. Trimming cost V 0 bases and J 5 bases, with 6 bases left between them. Germline values: CDR1 SGHNT, CDR2 YYREEE (reference sequence). The CDR3 is made up of 13 amino acids. The CDR3 region has the DNA TGTGCCAGCAGCTTGGCTTGGAACAATGAGCAGTTCTTC. It is translated as CASSLAWNNEQFF.

In this sample, this clone turned up once. V gene TRBV7-9 combines with J gene TRBJ2-7; weak D call: TRBD2 (6 bases). Germline V lookup: CDR1 SEHNR, CDR2 FQNEAQ (reference sequence). The CDR3 extends over 13 amino acids. The V end was cut by 2 bases, the J end by 7 bases, with 12 bases between. The CDR3 here is CASSLPGVGEQYF. The CDR3, as DNA: TGTGCCAGCAGCTTACCGGGAGTCGGTGAGCAGTACTTC. The whole variable domain, filled in from reference TRBV7-9 and TRBJ2-7, reads DTGVSQNPRHKITKRGQNVTFRCDPISEHNRLYWYRQTLGQGPEFLTYFQNEAQLEKSRLLSDRFSAERPKGSFSTLEIQRTEQGDSAMYLCASSLPGVGEQYFGPGTRLTVT.

This clone showed up just a few times. The chain links TRBV4-1 to TRBJ1-2; the match to TRBD1 covers 8 bases. Per germline, CDR1 MGHRA and CDR2 YSYEKL. The CDR3 has 15 amino acids. Trimming took 4 bases from V and 5 from J; bases not matched to a gene: 9. This CDR3 is CASSPTGGTGYGYTF. In DNA, the CDR3 is TGCGCCAGCAGCCCTACAGGGGGGACAGGTTATGGCTACACCTTC.

This chain connects TRBV6-5 to TRBJ2-7, with D uncertain. The CDR3 covers 14 residues. V was clipped by 3 bases and J by 0 bases, with 9 bases between them. Germline CDR1 reads MNHEY; CDR2 reads SVGAGI. Here the CDR3 DNA reads TGTGCCAGCAGTTATGGTGGGGACTCCTACGAGCAGTACTTC. This encodes CASSYGGDSYEQYF.

The CDR3 is CASSPGLAGNNEQFF. CDR3 nucleotide sequence: TGTGCCAGCAGTCCTGGACTAGCGGGAAACAATGAGCAGTTCTTC. The rearrangement uses TRBV27 and TRBJ2-1; TRBD2 aligns across 12 bases. Per the germline V gene, CDR1 is MNHEY and CDR2 is SMNVEV (reference sequence). The trim removed 5 bases at V and 5 bases at J, leaving 4 bases unmatched. The CDR3 contains 15 residues.

This sequence joins TRBV10-1 and TRBJ1-2; D is undetermined. Looked up from germline, CDR1 is WNHNN and CDR2 is SYGVQD (reference sequence). The V gene lost 5 bases and the J gene lost 4 bases, with 11 bases spanning the gap. This CDR3 spans 13 amino acids. In DNA form, the CDR3 reads TGCGCCAGCAGTTTTGATACTACCTATGGCTACACCTTC. This encodes CASSFDTTYGYTF.

This chain joins TRBV7-9 and TRBJ1-1; D remains unclear. V was cut by 2 bases and J by 8 bases, with 6 bases left in between. From germline, CDR1 is SEHNR and CDR2 FQNEAQ (reference sequence). The CDR3 spans 11 residues. The CDR3 sequence: CASSLQREAFF. The CDR3 nucleotides are TGTGCCAGCAGCTTACAGAGAGAAGCTTTCTTT.

V is TRBV6-4 and J is TRBJ2-1, with a possible D match to TRBD1 (5 bases). Trimming pared 5 bases from V and 4 bases from J, leaving 9 bases between. Per germline, CDR1 MRHNA and CDR2 SNTAGT. This CDR3 is built from 13 residues. The DNA of the CDR3 is TGTGCCAGCAGTCTACAGGAGTACAATGAGCAGTTCTTC. Residues: CASSLQEYNEQFF.

The chain employs TRBV3-1 (or the pseudogene TRBV3-2) and TRBJ1-2, with no clear D. Trimming left V 0 bases short and J 2 bases short, with 7 bases between. The CDR3 covers 14 residues. CDR1 is LGHDT and CDR2 is YNNKEL in the germline V gene (reference sequence). CDR3 amino acids: CASSQDLVNYGYTF. The CDR3 nucleotides read TGTGCCAGCAGCCAAGATCTGGTCAACTATGGCTACACCTTC.

The chain carries TRBV12-3 or TRBV12-4 and TRBJ2-7; TRBD2 aligns across 10 bases. J was trimmed by 12 bases and V by 6 bases; bases with no gene match: 8. CDR3 length equals 12 residues. The CDR3 loop is CASSQREGFRYF. In DNA, the CDR3 is TGTGCCAGCAGCCAGCGGGAGGGGTTTCGGTACTTC.

As DNA, the CDR3 is TGTGCCAGCAGTAGGGGACTAGCGGGACTCACAGATACGCAGTATTTT. This sequence encodes CASSRGLAGLTDTQYF. The chain is built from TRBV28 and TRBJ2-3; the match to TRBD2 covers 13 bases. The CDR3 runs to 16 residues. Losses at the gene ends were 5 bases for V and 2 bases for J; bases not matched to a gene: 4. The germline V gene has CDR1 MDHEN and CDR2 SYDVKM.

This clone was counted only a few times. J is TRBJ2-7 and V is TRBV5-6; D perhaps matches TRBD1 (6 bases). Germline V gene data show CDR1 as SGHDT and CDR2 as YYEEEE. The length of the CDR3 is 13 residues. V shed 2 bases and J shed 3 bases, with 9 bases lying between them. Here the CDR3 DNA reads TGTGCCAGCAGCTTAATAGGGGGCTACGAGCAGTACTTC. It codes for CASSLIGGYEQYF.

The chain has TRBV19 and TRBJ2-7; D gene uncertain. From germline, CDR1 is LNHDA and CDR2 SQIVND (reference sequence). The CDR3 is 15 amino acids. Deletions cut 4 bases from V and 5 bases from J, with 18 bases between. Here the CDR3 reads CASSSSDGPWNEQYF. Written as DNA, the CDR3 is TGTGCCAGTAGTAGCTCGGATGGCCCTTGGAACGAGCAGTACTTC.

This chain uses TRBV3-1 (or the pseudogene TRBV3-2) with TRBJ2-3; TRBD2 matches 10 bases. CDR1 is LGHDT, CDR2 YNNKEL, per germline (reference sequence). The CDR3 sequence is 17 residues long. Unmatched junction bases numbered 7, after V lost 3 bases and J lost 1 base. CDR3 sequence reads: CASSQLAGEGRTDTQYF. DNA of the CDR3: TGTGCCAGCAGCCAGCTAGCGGGAGAGGGTCGCACAGATACGCAGTATTTT.

This chain joins TRBV14 and TRBJ2-1, with D maybe TRBD1 (6 bases). The V end lost 4 bases, the J end lost 7 bases, and 14 bases lay between the germline ends. The CDR3 has 14 amino acids. The germline CDR1 and CDR2 sequences are SGHDN and FVKESK. CDR3 loop: CASSPTTGANEQFF. Here the CDR3 DNA reads TGTGCCAGCAGCCCAACGACAGGCGCGAATGAGCAGTTCTTC.

This sequence joins TRBV15 and TRBJ1-5; D ambiguous. V was clipped by 2 bases and J by 7 bases, with 6 bases between them. CDR1 is LNHNV, CDR2 YYDKDF, per germline (reference sequence). This CDR3 contains 12 residues. CDR3 loop: CATSRRRQPQHF. The CDR3 DNA reads TGTGCCACCAGCAGAAGGAGGCAGCCCCAGCATTTT.

The chain combines TRBV27 with TRBJ1-2, with TRBD1 identical over 9 bases. The CDR3 spans 14 residues. Trimming at V came to 9 bases and at J to 5 bases, leaving 10 bases not matched to a gene. CDR1 and CDR2 from the germline V gene are MNHEY and SMNVEV (reference sequence). The CDR3 region is CASGQGLLGYGYTF. The CDR3 bases are TGTGCCAGTGGACAGGGGCTCCTAGGGTATGGCTACACCTTC.

The chain employs TRBV2 and TRBJ1-2; D not certain. The CDR3 loop spans 10 amino acids. V was cut by 4 bases and J by 7 bases, with 4 bases left in between. From germline, CDR1 is SNHLY and CDR2 FYNNEI. CDR3 protein: CASSGGGYTF. The CDR3, as DNA: TGTGCCAGCAGTGGGGGTGGCTACACCTTC.